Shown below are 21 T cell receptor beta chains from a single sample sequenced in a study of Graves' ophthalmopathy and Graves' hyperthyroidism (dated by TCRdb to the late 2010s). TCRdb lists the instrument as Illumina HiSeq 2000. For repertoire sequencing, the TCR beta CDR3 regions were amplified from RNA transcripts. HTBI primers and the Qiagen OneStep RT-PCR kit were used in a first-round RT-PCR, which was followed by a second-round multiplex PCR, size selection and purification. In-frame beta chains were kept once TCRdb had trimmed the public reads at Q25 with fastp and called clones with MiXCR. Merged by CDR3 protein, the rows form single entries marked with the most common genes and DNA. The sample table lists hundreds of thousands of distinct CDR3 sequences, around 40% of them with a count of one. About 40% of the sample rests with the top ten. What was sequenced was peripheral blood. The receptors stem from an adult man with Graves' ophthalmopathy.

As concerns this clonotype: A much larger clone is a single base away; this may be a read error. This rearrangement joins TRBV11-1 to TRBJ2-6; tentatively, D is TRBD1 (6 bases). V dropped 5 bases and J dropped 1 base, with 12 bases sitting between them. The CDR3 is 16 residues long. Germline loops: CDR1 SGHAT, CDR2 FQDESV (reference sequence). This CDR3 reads CASSASDSSGANVLTF. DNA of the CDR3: TGTGCCAGCAGCGCCTCGGACAGTTCTGGGGCCAACGTCCTGACTTTC.

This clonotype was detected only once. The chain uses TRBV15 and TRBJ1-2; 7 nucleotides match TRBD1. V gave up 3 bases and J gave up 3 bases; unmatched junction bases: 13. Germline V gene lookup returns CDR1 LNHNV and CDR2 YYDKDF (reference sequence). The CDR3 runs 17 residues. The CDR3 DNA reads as TGTGCCACCAGCAGCGTTCGACAGGGAGCCTTTGACTATGGCTACACCTTC. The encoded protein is CATSSVRQGAFDYGYTF.

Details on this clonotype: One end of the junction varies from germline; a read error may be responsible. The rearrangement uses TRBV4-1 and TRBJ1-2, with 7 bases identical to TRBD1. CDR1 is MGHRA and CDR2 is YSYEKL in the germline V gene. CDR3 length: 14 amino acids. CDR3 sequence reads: CASSQEGTVDGYTF. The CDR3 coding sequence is TGTGCCAGCAGCCAGGAAGGGACAGTGGATGGCTACACCTTC.

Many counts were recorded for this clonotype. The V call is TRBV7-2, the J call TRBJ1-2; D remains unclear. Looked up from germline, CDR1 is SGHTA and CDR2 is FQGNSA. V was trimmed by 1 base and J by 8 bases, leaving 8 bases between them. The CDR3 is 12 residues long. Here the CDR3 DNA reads TGTGCCAGCAGCTTAGACGGGGTGGGCTACACCTTC. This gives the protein CASSLDGVGYTF.

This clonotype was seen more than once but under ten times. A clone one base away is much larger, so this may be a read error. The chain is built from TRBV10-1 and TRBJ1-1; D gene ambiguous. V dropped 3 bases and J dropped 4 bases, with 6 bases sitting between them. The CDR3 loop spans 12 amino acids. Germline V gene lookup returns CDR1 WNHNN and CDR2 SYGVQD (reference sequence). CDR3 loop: CASSDHGTEAFF. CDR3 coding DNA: TGCGCCAGCAGTGACCACGGCACTGAAGCTTTCTTT.

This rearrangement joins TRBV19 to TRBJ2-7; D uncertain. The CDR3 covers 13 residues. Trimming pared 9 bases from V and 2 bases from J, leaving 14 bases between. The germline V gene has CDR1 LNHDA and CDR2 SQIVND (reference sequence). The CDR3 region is CASSDGLTYEQYF. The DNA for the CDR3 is TGTGCCAGCTCAGACGGGCTTACCTACGAGCAGTACTTC.

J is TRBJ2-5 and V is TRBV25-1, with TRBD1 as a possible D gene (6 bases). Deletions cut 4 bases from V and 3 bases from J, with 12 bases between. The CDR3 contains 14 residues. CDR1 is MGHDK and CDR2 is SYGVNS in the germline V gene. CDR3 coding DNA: TGTGCCAGCAGTGCAAGGGGGTGGGAAGAGACCCAGTACTTC. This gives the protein CASSARGWEETQYF.

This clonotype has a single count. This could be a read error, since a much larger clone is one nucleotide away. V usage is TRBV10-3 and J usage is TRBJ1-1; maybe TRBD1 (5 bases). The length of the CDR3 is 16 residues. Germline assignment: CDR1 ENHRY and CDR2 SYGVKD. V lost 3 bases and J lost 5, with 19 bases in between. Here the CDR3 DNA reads TGTGCCATCAGTGACCACGGGGGACGGGGGGTTACTGAAGCTTTCTTT. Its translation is CAISDHGGRGVTEAFF.

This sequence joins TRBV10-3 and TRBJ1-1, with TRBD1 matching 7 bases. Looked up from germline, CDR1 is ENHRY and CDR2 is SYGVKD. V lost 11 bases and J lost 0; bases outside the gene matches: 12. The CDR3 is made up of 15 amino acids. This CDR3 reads CAVGDRAQMNTEAFF. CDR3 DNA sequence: TGTGCCGTCGGCGACAGGGCACAGATGAACACTGAAGCTTTCTTT.

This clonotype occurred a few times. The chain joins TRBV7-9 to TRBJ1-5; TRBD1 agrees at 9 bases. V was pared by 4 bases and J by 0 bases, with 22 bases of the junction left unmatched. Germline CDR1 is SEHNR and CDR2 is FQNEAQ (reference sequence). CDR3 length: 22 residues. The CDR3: CASSSPQTGTGYPLCSNQPQHF. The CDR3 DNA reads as TGTGCCAGCAGCTCACCCCAAACCGGGACAGGGTATCCACTGTGTAGCAATCAGCCCCAGCATTTT.

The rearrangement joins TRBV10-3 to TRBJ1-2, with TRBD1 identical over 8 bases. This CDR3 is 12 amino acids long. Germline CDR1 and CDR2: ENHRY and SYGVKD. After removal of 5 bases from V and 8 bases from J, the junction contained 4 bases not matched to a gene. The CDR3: CAISLDRDGYTF. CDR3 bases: TGTGCCATCAGTCTGGACAGGGACGGCTACACCTTC.

CDR3 loop: CASSLGGPGTANYGYTF. CDR3 coding DNA: TGCGCCAGCAGCTTGGGGGGCCCCGGGACAGCTAACTATGGCTACACCTTC. The rearrangement joins TRBV5-1 to TRBJ1-2; 7 bases align to TRBD1. Germline V gives CDR1 SGHRS, CDR2 YFSETQ. After removal of 0 bases from V and 0 bases from J, the junction contained 8 bases not matched to a gene. The CDR3 is made up of 17 amino acids.

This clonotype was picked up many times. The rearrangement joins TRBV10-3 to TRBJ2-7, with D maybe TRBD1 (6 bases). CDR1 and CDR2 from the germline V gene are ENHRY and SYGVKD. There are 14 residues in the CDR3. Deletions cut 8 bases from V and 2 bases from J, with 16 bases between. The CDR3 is CAIGVRQETYEQYF. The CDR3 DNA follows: TGTGCCATCGGGGTTAGACAGGAAACCTACGAGCAGTACTTC.

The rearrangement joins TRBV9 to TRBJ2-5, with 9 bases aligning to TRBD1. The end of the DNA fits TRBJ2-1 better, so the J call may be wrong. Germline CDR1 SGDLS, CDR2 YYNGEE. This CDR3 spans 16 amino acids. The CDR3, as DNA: TGTGCCAGCAGCGAACAGGGGGCGAACGGCATCAATGAGCAGTTCTTC. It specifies CASSEQGANGINEQFF.

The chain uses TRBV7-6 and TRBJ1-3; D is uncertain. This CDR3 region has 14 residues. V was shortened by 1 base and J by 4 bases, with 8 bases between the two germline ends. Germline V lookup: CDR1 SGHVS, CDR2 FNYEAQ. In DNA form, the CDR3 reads TGTGCCAGCAGCTTAGAAATTAGGGGAAACACCATATATTTT. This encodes CASSLEIRGNTIYF.

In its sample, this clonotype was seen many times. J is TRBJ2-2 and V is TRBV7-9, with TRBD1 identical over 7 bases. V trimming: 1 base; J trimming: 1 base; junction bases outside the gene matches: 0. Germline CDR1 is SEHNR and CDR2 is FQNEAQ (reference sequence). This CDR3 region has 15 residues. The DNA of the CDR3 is TGTGCCAGCAGCTTAGGGACAGGGAACACCGGGGAGCTGTTTTTT. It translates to CASSLGTGNTGELFF.

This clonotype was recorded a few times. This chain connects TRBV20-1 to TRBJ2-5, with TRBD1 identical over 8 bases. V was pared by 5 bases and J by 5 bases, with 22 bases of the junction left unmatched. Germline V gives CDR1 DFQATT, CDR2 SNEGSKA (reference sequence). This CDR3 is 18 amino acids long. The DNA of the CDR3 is TGCAGTGCTGGCGTATGGACAGGGTCTGTCAACCTAGGCGAGACCCAGTACTTC. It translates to CSAGVWTGSVNLGETQYF.

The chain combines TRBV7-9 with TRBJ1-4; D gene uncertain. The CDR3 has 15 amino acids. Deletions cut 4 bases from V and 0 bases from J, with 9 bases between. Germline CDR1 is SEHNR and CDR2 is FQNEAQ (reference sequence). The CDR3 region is CASSSSEATNEKLFF. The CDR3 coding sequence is TGTGCCAGCAGCTCCTCCGAAGCAACTAATGAAAAACTGTTTTTT.

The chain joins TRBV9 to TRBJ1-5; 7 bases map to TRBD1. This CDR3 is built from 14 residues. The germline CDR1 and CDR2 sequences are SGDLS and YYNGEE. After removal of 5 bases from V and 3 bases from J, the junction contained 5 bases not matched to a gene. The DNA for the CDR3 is TGTGCCAGCAGATTGACAGGGTTCAATCAGCCCCAGCATTTT. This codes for CASRLTGFNQPQHF.

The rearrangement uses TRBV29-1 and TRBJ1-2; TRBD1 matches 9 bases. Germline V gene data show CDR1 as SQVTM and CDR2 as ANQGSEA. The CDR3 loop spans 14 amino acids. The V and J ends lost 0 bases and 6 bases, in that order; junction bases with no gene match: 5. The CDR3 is CSVEDGTGIDGYTF. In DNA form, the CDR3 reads TGCAGCGTTGAAGATGGGACAGGGATCGATGGCTACACCTTC. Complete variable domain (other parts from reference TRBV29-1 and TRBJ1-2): SAVISQKPSRDICQRGTSLTIQCQVDSQVTMMFWYRQQPGQSLTLIATANQGSEATYESGFVIDKFPISRPNLTFSTLTVSNMSPEDSSIYLCSVEDGTGIDGYTFGSGTRLTVV.

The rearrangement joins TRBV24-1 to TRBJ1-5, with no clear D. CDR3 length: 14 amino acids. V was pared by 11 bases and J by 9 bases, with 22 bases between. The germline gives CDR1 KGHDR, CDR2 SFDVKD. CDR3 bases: TGTGCCAGCAGCTCCCGGGGTGAGGTATCGCCCCAGCATTTT. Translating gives CASSSRGEVSPQHF.